The rows below give T cell receptor beta chains drawn from one sample of a study of blood T cell repertoires in COVID-19. Repertoires were generated with immunoSEQ multiplex PCR, while TCRdb's copy carries only in-frame clones and drops some. In the table there are over 90,000 clones, around 87% of which are singletons. The sample consisted of peripheral blood. These receptors were collected from a man aged 50-59 years with active or convalescent COVID-19. Both conserved end residues are part of each CDR3. The D gene is left open where the match is weak. Clone size appears in some rows only: once, few, many, or a class for an expanded clone.

CASSLAPQGSPLHF,few,TRBD1,TRBV5-1,TRBJ1-6
CASSLGLATTGELFF,.,.,TRBV7-9,TRBJ2-2
CASSEVGRSHEQYF,few,.,TRBV6-1,TRBJ2-7
CASSYSSVLQETQYF,once,.,TRBV3-1/TRBV3-2,TRBJ2-5
CASSFGTGGDTQYF,.,TRBD1,TRBV7-8,TRBJ2-3
CASITRQGRTGELFF,.,TRBD1,TRBV28,TRBJ2-2
CASSPGQGYTGELFF,.,TRBD1,TRBV3-1/TRBV3-2,TRBJ2-2
CASSPSTDTQYF,.,.,TRBV18,TRBJ2-3
CASSLTYDEQYF,.,.,TRBV7-9,TRBJ2-7
CASSIGSSYNSPLHF,.,.,TRBV19,TRBJ1-6
CAVRRETEAFF,.,.,TRBV19,TRBJ1-1
CASSDGLRTGMYSPLHF,once,TRBD1,TRBV25-1,TRBJ1-6
CAISSLGDTEAFF,.,.,TRBV10-3,TRBJ1-1
CASSQGLAGMSTYNEQFF,.,.,TRBV4-1,TRBJ2-1
CASSLGQGTEETQYF,.,TRBD1,TRBV5-8,TRBJ2-5
CASSGWRVEAFF,.,.,TRBV2,TRBJ1-1
CAISVDRDQETQYF,once,TRBD1,TRBV10-3,TRBJ2-5
CASSQEYGLAGVEQYF,.,TRBD2,TRBV3-1/TRBV3-2,TRBJ2-7
CASSYGTGANEQFF,.,TRBD1,TRBV6-5,TRBJ2-1
CASSATPRGGESPLHF,.,.,TRBV9,TRBJ1-6
CASSPPQGQRTEAFF,.,.,TRBV18,TRBJ1-1
CASSFGAIMNNEQFF,.,.,TRBV5-1,TRBJ2-1
CASSLVQGSEQYF,.,.,TRBV12-3/TRBV12-4,TRBJ2-7
CASSLGVGTGGYGYTF,.,TRBD1,TRBV7-2,TRBJ1-2
CASSPTGDNSPLHF,.,TRBD1,TRBV18,TRBJ1-6
CASNRVQETQYF,.,.,TRBV5-6,TRBJ2-5
CASSEGGRMNTEAFF,.,.,TRBV2,TRBJ1-1
CASSLVQGNSPLHF,few,TRBD1,TRBV28,TRBJ1-6
CASSLEGRVGTQYF,.,TRBD2,TRBV11-2,TRBJ2-3
CATAGTGEGDYGYTF,.,TRBD1,TRBV24-1,TRBJ1-2
CASSPAAGETQYF,.,.,TRBV7-9,TRBJ2-5
CASSLAVQSTDTQYF,.,.,TRBV7-8,TRBJ2-3
CASSFGLAGDGELFF,.,.,TRBV7-2,TRBJ2-2
CASSGQGNEAFF,.,TRBD1,TRBV28,TRBJ1-1
CASSDTSGGRETQYF,.,TRBD2,TRBV2,TRBJ2-5
CASSSGTEMNTEAFF,.,.,TRBV5-1,TRBJ1-1